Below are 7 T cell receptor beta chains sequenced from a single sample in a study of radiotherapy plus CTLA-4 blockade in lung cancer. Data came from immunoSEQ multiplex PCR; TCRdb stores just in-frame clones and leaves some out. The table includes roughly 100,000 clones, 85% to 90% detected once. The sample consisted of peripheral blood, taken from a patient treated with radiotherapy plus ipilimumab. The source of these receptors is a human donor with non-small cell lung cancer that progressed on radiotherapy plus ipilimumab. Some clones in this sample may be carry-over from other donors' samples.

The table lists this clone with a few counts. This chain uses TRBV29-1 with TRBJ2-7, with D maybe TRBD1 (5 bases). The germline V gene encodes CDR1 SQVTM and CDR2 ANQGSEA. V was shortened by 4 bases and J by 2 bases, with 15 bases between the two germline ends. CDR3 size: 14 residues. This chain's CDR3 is CSVVLQGKPYEQYF. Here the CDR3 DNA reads TGCAGCGTTGTTCTGCAGGGTAAACCCTACGAGCAGTACTTC.

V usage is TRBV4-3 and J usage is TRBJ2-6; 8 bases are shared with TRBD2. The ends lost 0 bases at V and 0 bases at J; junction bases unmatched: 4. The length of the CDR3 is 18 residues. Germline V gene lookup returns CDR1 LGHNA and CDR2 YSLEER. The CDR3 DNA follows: TGCGCCAGCAGCCAAGAAGGGCGGGGGGCCTCTGGGGCCAACGTCCTGACTTTC. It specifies CASSQEGRGASGANVLTF.

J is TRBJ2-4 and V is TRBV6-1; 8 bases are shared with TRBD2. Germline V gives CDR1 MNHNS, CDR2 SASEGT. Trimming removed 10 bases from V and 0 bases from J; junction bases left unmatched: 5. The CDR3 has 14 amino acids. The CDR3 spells CATAGGLAKNIQYF. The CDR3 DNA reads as TGTGCCACCGCGGGGGGCCTAGCCAAAAACATTCAGTACTTC.

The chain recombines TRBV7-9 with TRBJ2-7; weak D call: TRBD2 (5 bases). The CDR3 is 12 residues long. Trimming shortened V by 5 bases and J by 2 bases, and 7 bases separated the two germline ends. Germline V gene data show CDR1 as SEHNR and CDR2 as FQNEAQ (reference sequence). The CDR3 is CASSPGTYEQYF. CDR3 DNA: TGTGCCAGCAGCCCCGGGACCTACGAGCAGTACTTC.

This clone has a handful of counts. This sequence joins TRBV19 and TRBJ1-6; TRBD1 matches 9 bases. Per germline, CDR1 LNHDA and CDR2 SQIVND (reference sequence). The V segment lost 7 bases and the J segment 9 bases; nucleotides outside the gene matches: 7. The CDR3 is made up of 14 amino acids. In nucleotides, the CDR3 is TGTGCCAGTACCAGACAGGGGGTCGGTTCACCCCTCCACTTT. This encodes CASTRQGVGSPLHF.

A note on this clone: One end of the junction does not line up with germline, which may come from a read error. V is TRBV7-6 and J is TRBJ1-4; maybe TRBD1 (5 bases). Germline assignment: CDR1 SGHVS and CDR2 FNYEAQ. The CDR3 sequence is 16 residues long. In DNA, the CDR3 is TGTGCCGGCAGCTTAGCCCGAGCCGGGACCAATGAAAAACTGTTTTTT. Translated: CAGSLARAGTNEKLFF. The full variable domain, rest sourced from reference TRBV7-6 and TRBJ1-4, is GAGVSQSPRYKVTKRGQDVALRCDPISGHVSLYWYRQALGQGPEFLTYFNYEAQQDKSGLPNDRFSAERPEGSISTLTIQRTEQRDSAMYRCAGSLARAGTNEKLFFGSGTQLSVL.

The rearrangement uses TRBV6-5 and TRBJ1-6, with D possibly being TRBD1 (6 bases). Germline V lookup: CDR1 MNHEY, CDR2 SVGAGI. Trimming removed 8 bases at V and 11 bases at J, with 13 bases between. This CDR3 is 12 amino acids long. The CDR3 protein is CASGAQGPPLHF. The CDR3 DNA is TGTGCCAGCGGGGCACAGGGTCCACCCCTCCACTTT.